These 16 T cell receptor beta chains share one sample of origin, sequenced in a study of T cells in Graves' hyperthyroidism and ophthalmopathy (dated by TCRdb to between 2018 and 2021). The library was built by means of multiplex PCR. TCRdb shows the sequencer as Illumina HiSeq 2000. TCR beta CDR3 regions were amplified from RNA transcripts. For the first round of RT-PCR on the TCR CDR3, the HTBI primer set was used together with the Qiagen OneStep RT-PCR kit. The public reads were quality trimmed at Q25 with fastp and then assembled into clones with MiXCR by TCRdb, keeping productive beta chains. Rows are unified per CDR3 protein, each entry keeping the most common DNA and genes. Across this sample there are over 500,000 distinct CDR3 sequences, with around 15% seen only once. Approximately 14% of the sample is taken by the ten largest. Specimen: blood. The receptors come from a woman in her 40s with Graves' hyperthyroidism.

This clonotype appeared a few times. The CDR3 coding sequence is TGCGCCAGCAGCTTTGAACGGACTCCAGATACGCAGTATTTT. Translated, it gives CASSFERTPDTQYF. The genes are TRBV5-1 and TRBJ2-3; maybe TRBD2 (5 bases). The germline gives CDR1 SGHRS, CDR2 YFSETQ. CDR3 length: 14 residues. Trimming stripped 2 bases from V and 4 bases from J, with 11 bases between. Using reference TRBV5-1 and TRBJ2-3 for the parts outside the CDR3, the full variable domain is KAGVTQTPRYLIKTRGQQVTLSCSPISGHRSVSWYQQTPGQGLQFLFEYFSETQRNKGNFPGRFSGRQFSNSRSEMNVSTLELGDSALYLCASSFERTPDTQYFGPGTRLTVL.

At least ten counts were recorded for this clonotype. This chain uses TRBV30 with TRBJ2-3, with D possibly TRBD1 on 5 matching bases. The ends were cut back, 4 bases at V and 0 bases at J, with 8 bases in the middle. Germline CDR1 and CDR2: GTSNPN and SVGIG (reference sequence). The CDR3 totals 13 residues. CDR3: CAWTGSSTDTQYF. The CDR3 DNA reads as TGTGCCTGGACAGGGTCTAGCACAGATACGCAGTATTTT.

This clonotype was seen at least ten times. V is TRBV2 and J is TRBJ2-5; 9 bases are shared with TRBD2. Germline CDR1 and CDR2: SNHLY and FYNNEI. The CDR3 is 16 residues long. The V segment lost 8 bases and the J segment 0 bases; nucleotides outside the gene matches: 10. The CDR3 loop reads CASGLGTSGYQETQYF. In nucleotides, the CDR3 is TGTGCCAGCGGGCTAGGTACTAGCGGGTACCAAGAGACCCAGTACTTC. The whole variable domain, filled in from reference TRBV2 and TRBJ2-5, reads EPEVTQTPSHQVTQMGQEVILRCVPISNHLYFYWYRQILGQKVEFLVSFYNNEISEKSEIFDDQFSVERPDGSNFTLKIRSTKLEDSAMYFCASGLGTSGYQETQYFGPGTRLLVL.

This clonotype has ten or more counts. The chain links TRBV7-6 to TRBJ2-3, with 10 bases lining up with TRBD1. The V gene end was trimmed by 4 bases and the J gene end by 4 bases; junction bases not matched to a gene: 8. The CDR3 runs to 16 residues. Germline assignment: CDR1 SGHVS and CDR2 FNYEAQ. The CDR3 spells CASSSPGQGLSDTQYF. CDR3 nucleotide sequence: TGTGCCAGCAGCTCGCCGGGACAGGGGTTGTCAGATACGCAGTATTTT.

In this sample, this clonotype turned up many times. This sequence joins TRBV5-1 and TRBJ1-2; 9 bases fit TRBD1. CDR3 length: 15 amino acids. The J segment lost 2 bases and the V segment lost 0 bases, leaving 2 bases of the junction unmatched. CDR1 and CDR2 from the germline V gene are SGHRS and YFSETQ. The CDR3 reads CASSLAGQGNYGYTF. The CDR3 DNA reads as TGCGCCAGCAGCTTGGCTGGACAGGGGAACTATGGCTACACCTTC.

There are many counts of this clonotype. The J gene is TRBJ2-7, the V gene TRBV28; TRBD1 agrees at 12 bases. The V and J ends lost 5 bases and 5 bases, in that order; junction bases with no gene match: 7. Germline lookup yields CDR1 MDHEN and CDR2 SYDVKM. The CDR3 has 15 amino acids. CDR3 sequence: CASSLRDRGLNEQYF. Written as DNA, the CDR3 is TGTGCCAGCAGTCTCCGGGACAGGGGGCTCAACGAGCAGTACTTC.

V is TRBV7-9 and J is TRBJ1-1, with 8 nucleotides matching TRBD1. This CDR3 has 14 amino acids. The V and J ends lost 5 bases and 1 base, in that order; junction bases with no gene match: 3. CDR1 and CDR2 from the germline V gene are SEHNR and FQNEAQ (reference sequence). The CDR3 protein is CASSPGGWNTEAFF. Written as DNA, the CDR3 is TGTGCCAGCAGCCCAGGGGGCTGGAACACTGAAGCTTTCTTT.

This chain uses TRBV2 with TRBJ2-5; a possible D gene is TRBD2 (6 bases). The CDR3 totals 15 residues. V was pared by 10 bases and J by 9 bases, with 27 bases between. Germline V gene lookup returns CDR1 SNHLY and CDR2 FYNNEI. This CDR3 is CATLYPGLGDAAQYF. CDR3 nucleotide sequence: TGTGCCACCTTGTACCCGGGACTTGGAGACGCGGCCCAGTACTTC.

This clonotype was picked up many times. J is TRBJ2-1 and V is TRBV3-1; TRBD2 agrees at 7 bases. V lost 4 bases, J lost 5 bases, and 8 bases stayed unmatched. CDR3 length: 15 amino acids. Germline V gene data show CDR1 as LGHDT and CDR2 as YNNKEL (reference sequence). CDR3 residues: CASSPTGLGDNEQFF. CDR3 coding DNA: TGTGCCAGCAGCCCGACTGGACTAGGCGACAATGAGCAGTTCTTC.

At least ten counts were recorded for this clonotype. The CDR3 region is CASRNTLGLSSYNEQFF. CDR3 DNA: TGTGCCAGCAGAAATACACTTGGCCTGAGCTCCTACAATGAGCAGTTCTTC. The V call is TRBV27, the J call TRBJ2-1, with unresolved D. The germline V and J ends were trimmed by 6 bases and 0 bases, with 18 bases remaining between them. CDR1 is MNHEY and CDR2 is SMNVEV in the germline V gene (reference sequence). This CDR3 has 17 residues.

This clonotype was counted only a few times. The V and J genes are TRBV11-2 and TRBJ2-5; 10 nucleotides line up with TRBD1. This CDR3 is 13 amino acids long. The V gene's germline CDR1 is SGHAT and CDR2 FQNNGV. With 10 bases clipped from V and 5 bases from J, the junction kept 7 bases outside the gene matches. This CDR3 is CATKPGQGETQYF. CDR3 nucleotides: TGTGCCACGAAACCGGGACAGGGGGAGACCCAGTACTTC.

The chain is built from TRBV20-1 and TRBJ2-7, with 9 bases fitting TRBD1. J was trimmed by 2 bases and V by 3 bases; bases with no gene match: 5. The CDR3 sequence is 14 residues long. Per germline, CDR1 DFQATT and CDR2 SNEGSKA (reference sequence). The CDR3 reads CSASRRTGAYEQYF. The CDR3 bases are TGCAGTGCTAGCCGGAGGACAGGGGCCTACGAGCAGTACTTC.

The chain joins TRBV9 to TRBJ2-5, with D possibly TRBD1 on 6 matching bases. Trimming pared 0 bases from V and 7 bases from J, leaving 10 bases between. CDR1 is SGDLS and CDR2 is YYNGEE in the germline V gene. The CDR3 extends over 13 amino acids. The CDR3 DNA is TGTGCCAGCAGCGTAGCAGGGGTAGGGACCCAGTACTTC. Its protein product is CASSVAGVGTQYF.

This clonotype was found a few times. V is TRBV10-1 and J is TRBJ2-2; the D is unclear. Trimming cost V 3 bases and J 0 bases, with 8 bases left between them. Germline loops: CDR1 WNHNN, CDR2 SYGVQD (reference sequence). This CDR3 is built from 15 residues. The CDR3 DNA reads TGCGCCAGCAGTGAATCTCTATCGAACACCGGGGAGCTGTTTTTT. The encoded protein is CASSESLSNTGELFF.

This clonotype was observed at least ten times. The CDR3 sequence: CASSADIYEQYF. In DNA, the CDR3 is TGCGCCAGCAGCGCCGACATCTACGAGCAGTACTTC. The V and J genes are TRBV5-1 and TRBJ2-7; D is unclear. Trimming took 4 bases from V and 3 from J, leaving 8 bases between them. In germline, CDR1 is SGHRS, CDR2 YFSETQ. This CDR3 is 12 amino acids long.

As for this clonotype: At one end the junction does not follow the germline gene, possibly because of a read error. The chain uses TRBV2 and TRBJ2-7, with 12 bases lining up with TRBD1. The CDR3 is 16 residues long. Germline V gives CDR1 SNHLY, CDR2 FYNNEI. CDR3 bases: TGTGCCAGCAGTGAAACCCCGGGACAGGGGGCCTACGGGCAGTACTTC. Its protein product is CASSETPGQGAYGQYF.